The clone carrying this T cell receptor (beta chain) was recorded once. This sample is part of a study of blood T cell repertoires in COVID-19. Overall study context: The United States, Italy and Spain were the sources of the acute and convalescent COVID-19 samples.

How the authors handled the data: Reference gene primers were amplified, and this amplification served to estimate nucleated cell counts. Repertoires were generated with immunoSEQ multiplex PCR, while TCRdb's copy carries only in-frame clones and drops some. V and J calls and clone size follow that table, whereas D and trimming were derived from the DNA. Here the sample spans 150,000 or so clones, roughly 87% being singletons. This study enrolled people aged 18 to 89 from 20 to 25 US geographic areas. Researchers sorted participants into cohorts using their self-reported clinical history. This clonotype originated in a woman between 35 and 50 years old who had been exposed to COVID-19. Sequencing used PBMCs or T cells enriched from blood (not recorded which).

The CDR3 nucleotides are TGTGCCAGTAGTAGCACCGGGACAGGGAACTATGGCTACACCTTC. It specifies CASSSTGTGNYGYTF. The chain links TRBV19 to TRBJ1-2; 9 positions agree with TRBD1. The germline V gene has CDR1 LNHDA and CDR2 SQIVND (reference sequence). CDR3 size: 15 residues. With 4 bases clipped from V and 2 bases from J, the junction kept 5 bases outside the gene matches.